This T cell receptor (beta chain) was sequenced for a study of post-analysis software for immune sequencing data (dated by TCRdb to the mid-2010s). Context from the whole study: The recorded disease courses included relapsing-remitting, secondary progressive and progressive-relapsing multiple sclerosis, and some patients had no subtype annotation. The multiple sclerosis patient repertoires were compared with under 13 previously published healthy control repertoires from donors aged about 6 to 26 years. A subset of samples was prepared in parallel using single-end sample barcoding, then pooled and co-amplified after Illumina adapter ligation.

Germline trimming: 3 bases from V, 4 bases from J; junction bases outside gene matches: 8. From cysteine to phenylalanine, the CDR3 is 15 amino acids long. The only DNA kept is the CDR3, 45 bases in frame from the first base. Per the germline V gene, LGHNA is the CDR1 and YSLEER is the CDR2. This clonotype was observed a few times. Its recognized antigen is unknown. No base quality values were provided; no much bigger clone lies one nucleotide off. The library was made by PCR. Sequencing took place on an Illumina HiSeq 2500. To reduce PCR and sequencing biases, unique molecular identifiers were built into the TCR beta cDNA libraries. Per 1 to 10 million input T cells, roughly 0.5 million cDNA molecules were obtained, such that each molecule approximated one T cell. Patient libraries were prepared and sequenced with the same protocol used for the earlier healthy control dataset. Samples belonging to the same batch were prepared together, multiplexed and sequenced on a shared HiSeq lane. The authors processed their data as follows. Raw barcoded reads were processed with MIGEC, and single-read molecular identifier groups were discarded before consensus assembly and CDR3 extraction. Clonotype tables were post-analysed with VDJtools, normalizing diversity by down-sampling all datasets to the smallest sample size. In repertoire overlap clustering, CDR3 amino acid sequences, but not nucleotide sequences, were matched to correct batch-related cross-sample contamination. TCRdb applied fastp at Q25 and MiXCR to the public reads, then kept only in-frame beta chains. Rows are unified per CDR3 protein, each entry keeping the most common DNA and genes. These V and J calls are TCRdb output, not the study's own analysis. The sample contains fewer than 900,000 distinct CDR3 sequences, around 42% of them found a single time. Around 4.7% of the sample lies in the top ten.

Paper-wide results and their limitations: The multiple sclerosis patient group was slightly younger than the control group. Compared with controls, multiple sclerosis patients had significantly lower normalized Chao1 diversity, a finding suggesting substantial peripheral T-cell clonal expansion. A handful of TRBV segments, including TRBV5-6, TRBV5-1 and TRBV20-1, were significantly more frequent in patients than controls. Direct clustering with F measure revealed strong co-clustering of samples prepared in the same batch, which led to a batch-effect correction.

To demonstrate the VDJtools post-analysis software, the study profiled TCR beta repertoires from the peripheral blood of about a dozen young patients with multiple sclerosis. Multiple sclerosis patients were children and adolescents aged roughly 6 to 15 years. The source of this sequence is a girl aged 10 to 17 with multiple sclerosis. The sequence is built from TRBV4-3 and TRBJ2-7; 8 central nucleotides agree with TRBD1. Sequencing was performed on blood. The CDR3 protein sequence reads: CASSQDGQGGYEQYF. The nucleotides read TGCGCCAGCAGCCAGGACGGACAGGGCGGTTACGAGCAGTACTTC.